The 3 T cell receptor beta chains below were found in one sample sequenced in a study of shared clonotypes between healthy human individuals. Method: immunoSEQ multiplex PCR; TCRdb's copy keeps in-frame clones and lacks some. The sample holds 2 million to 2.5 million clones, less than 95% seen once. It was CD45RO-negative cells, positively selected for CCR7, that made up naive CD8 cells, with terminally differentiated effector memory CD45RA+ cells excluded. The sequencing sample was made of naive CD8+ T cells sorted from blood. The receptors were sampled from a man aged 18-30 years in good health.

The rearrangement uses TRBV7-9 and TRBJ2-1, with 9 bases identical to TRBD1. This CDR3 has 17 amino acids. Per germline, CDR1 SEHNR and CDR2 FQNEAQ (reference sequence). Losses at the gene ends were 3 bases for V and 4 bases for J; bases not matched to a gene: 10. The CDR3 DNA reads TGTGCCAGCAGCTTGCTTGCCGGGACAGGGAATTACAATGAGCAGTTCTTC. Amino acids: CASSLLAGTGNYNEQFF.

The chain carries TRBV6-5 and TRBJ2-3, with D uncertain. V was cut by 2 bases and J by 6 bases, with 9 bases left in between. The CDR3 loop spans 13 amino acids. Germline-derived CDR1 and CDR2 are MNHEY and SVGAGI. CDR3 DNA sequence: TGTGCCAGCAGTTACCACTCCCGGGATACGCAGTATTTT. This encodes CASSYHSRDTQYF.

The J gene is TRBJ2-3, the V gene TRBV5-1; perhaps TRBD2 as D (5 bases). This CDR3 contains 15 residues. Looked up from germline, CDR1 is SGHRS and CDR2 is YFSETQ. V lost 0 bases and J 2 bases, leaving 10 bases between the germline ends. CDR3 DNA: TGCGCCAGCAGCTTGGTGGTAGCGCTCACAGATACGCAGTATTTT. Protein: CASSLVVALTDTQYF.